This T cell receptor (beta chain) comes out of a study of technical replicates of blood from several donors. This CDR3 has 16 residues. The repertoire was sequenced with immunoSEQ multiplex PCR; TCRdb's copy has only in-frame clones and lacks some. The sample has some 80,000 clones, 95% seen once. The sample consisted of T cells isolated from PBMCs. V usage is TRBV21-1 and J usage is TRBJ2-6; the table's TRBD2 call for D was not verified on the DNA. TRBV21-1 is assigned pseudogene status. The sequence was obtained from a human donor in good health. The CDR3 protein is CASSTYRYSGANVLTF. In DNA form, the CDR3 reads TGTGCCAGCAGCACTTACCGGTACTCTGGGGCCAACGTCCTGACTTTC.